A single sample gave rise to the 13 T cell receptor beta chains below, sequenced in a study of T-cell reconstitution after alpha-beta-depleted transplantation in children. Unique molecular identifiers were built into the TCRbeta library. TCRdb called the PCR reads again in MiXCR, with one record for every CDR3 protein. Here the sample spans 550,000 to 800,000 distinct CDR3 sequences, around 13% being singletons. Sequences were derived from PBMCs, sampled before TCRalphabeta/CD19-depleted stem cell transplant. The receptors were gathered from a girl under 10 years old with congenital amegakaryocytic thrombocytopenia, due to receive a stem cell transplant.

In this sample, this clonotype turned up a few times. The chain employs TRBV2 and TRBJ2-1, with 12 bases that match TRBD2. The CDR3 covers 17 residues. Germline V gene data show CDR1 as SNHLY and CDR2 as FYNNEI. Trimming removed 7 bases from V and 1 base from J; junction bases left unmatched: 8. The CDR3 region has the DNA TGTGCCAGCAAGGAAAGACTAGCGGGAGAGTCCTACAATGAGCAGTTCTTC. As protein: CASKERLAGESYNEQFF.

This clonotype was seen many times. The chain joins TRBV12-3 or TRBV12-4 to TRBJ2-7; D is possibly TRBD1 (6 bases). With 3 bases removed from V and 7 bases from J, the gap between germline ends came to 25 bases. The CDR3 is made up of 17 amino acids. CDR3: CASSFTYGGPSTLEQYF. CDR3 bases: TGTGCCAGCAGTTTTACGTATGGGGGCCCCTCGACGTTGGAGCAGTACTTC.

There are a few counts of this clonotype. CDR3 region: CASSRRLAGLGELFF. The CDR3 DNA reads as TGTGCCAGCAGCCGGAGACTAGCGGGACTCGGGGAGCTGTTTTTT. This chain uses TRBV14 with TRBJ2-2; 11 bases align to TRBD2. This CDR3 is 15 amino acids long. Unmatched junction bases numbered 5, after V lost 4 bases and J lost 7 bases. Per the germline V gene, CDR1 is SGHDN and CDR2 is FVKESK.

The chain joins TRBV4-1 to TRBJ1-3, with D unclear. Germline V gives CDR1 MGHRA, CDR2 YSYEKL. CDR3 size: 16 residues. V shed 4 bases and J shed 0 bases, with 13 bases lying between them. CDR3 in amino acids: CASSLPGRSSGNTIYF. DNA of the CDR3: TGCGCCAGCAGCCTCCCCGGACGGAGCTCTGGAAACACCATATATTTT.

This clonotype was seen many times. V usage is TRBV27 and J usage is TRBJ1-2; no clear D. Germline CDR1 reads MNHEY; CDR2 reads SMNVEV (reference sequence). V lost 5 bases, J lost 4 bases, and 11 bases lay in between. This CDR3 is 13 amino acids long. CDR3 DNA sequence: TGTGCCAGCAGTCCCGGAGGTACCTATGGCTACACCTTC. Protein: CASSPGGTYGYTF.

As for this clonotype: This may be a read error: a much more frequent sequence differs by one nucleotide. It is likely a read error, because the conserved phenylalanine at the end of the CDR3 is missing. The chain is built from TRBV6-1 and TRBJ1-5; TRBD1 is a possible D gene (5 bases). Germline V gene data show CDR1 as MNHNS and CDR2 as SASEGT. The CDR3 is 15 amino acids. V was cut by 6 bases and J by 0 bases, with 12 bases left in between. The CDR3 DNA sequence: TGTGCCAGCAGCGACAGCACTAATAGCAATCAGCCCCAGCATTTG. This codes for CASSDSTNSNQPQHL.

The chain joins TRBV12-3 or TRBV12-4 to TRBJ2-1; the D call may be TRBD1 or TRBD2 (5 bases each). The CDR3 totals 15 residues. Trimming shortened V by 5 bases and J by 4 bases, and 15 bases separated the two germline ends. DNA of the CDR3: TGTGCCAGCAGTAGGGGAAATGGGGGTTACAATGAGCAGTTCTTC. This codes for CASSRGNGGYNEQFF.

This clonotype is a singleton in its sample. It may be a read error: a sequence one base away is much more abundant. The rearrangement links TRBV4-2 to TRBJ2-5; 13 bases align to TRBD2. The CDR3 totals 16 residues. Germline V gene lookup returns CDR1 LGHNA and CDR2 YNFKEQ. This CDR3 reads CASSRGLAGEQETPYF. DNA of the CDR3: TGTGCCAGCAGCCGTGGACTAGCGGGAGAACAAGAGACCCCGTACTTC.

This clonotype has at least ten counts. The chain has TRBV18 and TRBJ2-3; the D gene is possibly TRBD2 (5 bases). Germline values: CDR1 KGHSH, CDR2 LQKENI. V lost 0 bases and J lost 2, with 9 bases in between. The CDR3 length is 15 residues. The CDR3, as DNA: TGTGCCAGCTCACCACCTTCGGGGTTCACAGATACGCAGTATTTT. Translation gives CASSPPSGFTDTQYF. The whole variable domain, filled in from reference TRBV18 and TRBJ2-3, reads NAGVMQNPRHLVRRRGQEARLRCSPMKGHSHVYWYRQLPEEGLKFMVYLQKENIIDESGMPKERFSAEFPKEGPSILRIQQVVRGDSAAYFCASSPPSGFTDTQYFGPGTRLTVL.

This clonotype was seen many times. This sequence joins TRBV12-3 or TRBV12-4 and TRBJ2-7, with 10 positions matching TRBD2. With 5 bases clipped from V and 3 bases from J, the junction kept 10 bases outside the gene matches. This CDR3 is 16 amino acids long. CDR3 amino acids: CASSPSSGSNSYEQYF. The CDR3 DNA follows: TGTGCCAGCAGTCCCTCTAGCGGGAGTAATAGCTACGAGCAGTACTTC.

This clonotype turned up a few times. The chain links TRBV7-9 to TRBJ2-2; 9 bases are a match to TRBD1. CDR3 length: 15 residues. Trimming at V came to 7 bases and at J to 5 bases, leaving 8 bases not matched to a gene. Per the germline V gene, CDR1 is SEHNR and CDR2 is FQNEAQ (reference sequence). This CDR3 reads CASTPRQGETGELFF. The DNA for the CDR3 is TGTGCCAGCACCCCCCGACAGGGGGAAACCGGGGAGCTGTTTTTT. The whole variable domain, filled in from reference TRBV7-9 and TRBJ2-2, reads DTGVSQNPRHKITKRGQNVTFRCDPISEHNRLYWYRQTLGQGPEFLTYFQNEAQLEKSRLLSDRFSAERPKGSFSTLEIQRTEQGDSAMYLCASTPRQGETGELFFGEGSRLTVL.

The rearrangement uses TRBV29-1 and TRBJ2-7; 7 nucleotides match TRBD1. V shed 6 bases, J shed 3 bases, and the junction held 5 bases outside the gene matches. Germline V gene data show CDR1 as SQVTM and CDR2 as ANQGSEA. CDR3 size: 12 residues. For the CDR3, the DNA is TGCAGCGTGTCCCGGGACAGCTACGAGCAGTACTTC. It codes for CSVSRDSYEQYF.

This clonotype was observed a few times. The chain combines TRBV12-3 or TRBV12-4 with TRBJ2-1; the match to TRBD2 covers 10 bases. The CDR3 totals 16 residues. After removal of 6 bases from V and 9 bases from J, the junction contained 14 bases not matched to a gene. The CDR3 is CASRALAGDQSGEQFF. CDR3 bases: TGTGCCAGCAGGGCGCTAGCGGGAGACCAGTCCGGTGAGCAGTTCTTC.